This TCR beta chain was sequenced during a study of cytomegalovirus exposure and HLA in healthy donors. The PCR used 60 Vbeta and 13 Jbeta primers. The repertoire was sequenced with immunoSEQ multiplex PCR; TCRdb's copy has only in-frame clones and lacks some. The data contain around 180,000 clones, about four fifths of them singletons. The junction had 5 bases not matched to a gene; V was cut back by 2 bases and J by 0 bases. CDR3 length: 16 amino acids. From germline, CDR1 is MNHEY and CDR2 SVGAGI. Overall study results and limits: In an earlier analysis, productive rearrangement rates for most beta V segments clustered near 87% or 30%. An assumption of roughly uniform sequencing depth across donors underlay the presence/absence analyses. In a later analysis, V- and J-gene trimming of beta chains associated with a DCLRE1C missense variant, replicated independently. 164 TCR beta chains were listed as cytomegalovirus-associated.

For this clone: Its antigen is not known.

Sequencing was carried out using PBMCs. The source of this sequence is a man under 40 in good health and CMV-seropositive. The chain joins TRBV6-5 to TRBJ1-2, with 8 bases matching TRBD1. As DNA, the CDR3 is TGTGCCAGCAGTTACGCGACAGGGGCCCCTAACTATGGCTACACCTTC. Protein: CASSYATGAPNYGYTF.